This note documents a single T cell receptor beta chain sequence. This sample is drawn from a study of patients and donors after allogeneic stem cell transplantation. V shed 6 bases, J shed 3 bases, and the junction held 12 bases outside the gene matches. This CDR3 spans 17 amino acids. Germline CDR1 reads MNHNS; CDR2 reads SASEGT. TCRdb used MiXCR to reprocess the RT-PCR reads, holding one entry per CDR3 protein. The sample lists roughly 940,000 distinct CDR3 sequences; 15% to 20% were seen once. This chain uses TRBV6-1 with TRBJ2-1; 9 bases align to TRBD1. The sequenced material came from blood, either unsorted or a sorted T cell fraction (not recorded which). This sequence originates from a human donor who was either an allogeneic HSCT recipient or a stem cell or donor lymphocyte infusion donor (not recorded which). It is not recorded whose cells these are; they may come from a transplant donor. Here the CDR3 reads CASSRPTGTGFYNEQFF. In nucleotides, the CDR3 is TGTGCCAGCAGCCGACCTACCGGGACAGGGTTCTACAATGAGCAGTTCTTC.